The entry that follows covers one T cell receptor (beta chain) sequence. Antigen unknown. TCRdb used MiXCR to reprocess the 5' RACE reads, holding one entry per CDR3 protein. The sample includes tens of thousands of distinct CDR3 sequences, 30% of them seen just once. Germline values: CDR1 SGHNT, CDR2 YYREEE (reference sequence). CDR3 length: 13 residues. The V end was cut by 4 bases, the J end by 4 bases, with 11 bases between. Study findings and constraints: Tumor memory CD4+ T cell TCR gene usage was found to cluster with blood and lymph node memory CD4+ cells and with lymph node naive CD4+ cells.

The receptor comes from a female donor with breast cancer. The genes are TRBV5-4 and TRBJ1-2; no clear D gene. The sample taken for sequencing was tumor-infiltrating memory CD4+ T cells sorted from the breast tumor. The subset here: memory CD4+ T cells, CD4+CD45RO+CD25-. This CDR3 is CASSVPDGYGYTF. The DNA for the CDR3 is TGTGCCAGCAGCGTCCCGGACGGCTATGGCTACACCTTC.